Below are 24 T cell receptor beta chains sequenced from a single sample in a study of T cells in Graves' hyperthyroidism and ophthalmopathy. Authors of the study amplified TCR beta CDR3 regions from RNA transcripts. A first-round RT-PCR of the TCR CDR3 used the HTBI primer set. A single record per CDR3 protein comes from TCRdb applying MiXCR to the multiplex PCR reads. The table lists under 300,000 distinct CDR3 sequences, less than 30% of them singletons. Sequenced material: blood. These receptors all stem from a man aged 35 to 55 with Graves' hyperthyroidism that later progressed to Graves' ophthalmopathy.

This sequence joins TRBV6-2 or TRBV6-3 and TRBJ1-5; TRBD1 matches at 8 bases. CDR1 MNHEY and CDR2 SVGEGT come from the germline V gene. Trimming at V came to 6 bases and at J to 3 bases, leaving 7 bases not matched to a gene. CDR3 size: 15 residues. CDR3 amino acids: CASSPWGQVNQPQHF. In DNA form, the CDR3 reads TGTGCCAGCAGCCCATGGGGACAGGTCAATCAGCCCCAGCATTTT.

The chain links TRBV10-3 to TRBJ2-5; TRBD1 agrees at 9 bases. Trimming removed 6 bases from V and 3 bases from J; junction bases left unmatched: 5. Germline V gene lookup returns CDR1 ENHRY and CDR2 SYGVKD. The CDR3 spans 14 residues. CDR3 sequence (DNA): TGTGCCATCAGAGCCGGGACAGGGAAAGAGACCCAGTACTTC. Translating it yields CAIRAGTGKETQYF.

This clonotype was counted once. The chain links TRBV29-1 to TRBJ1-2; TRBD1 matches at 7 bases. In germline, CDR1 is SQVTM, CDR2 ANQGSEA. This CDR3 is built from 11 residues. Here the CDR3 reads CGQESNYGYTF. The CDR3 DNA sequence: TGCGGACAGGAGTCTAACTATGGCTACACCTTC.

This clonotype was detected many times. The CDR3 sequence is CSKYEGFSFVPPLYEQYF. The CDR3 DNA follows: TGCAGCAAATACGAGGGATTTTCCTTCGTTCCACCCCTTTACGAGCAGTACTTC. The V gene is TRBV29-1, the J gene TRBJ2-7, with D possibly matching TRBD2 (5 bases). V was shortened by 8 bases and J by 4 bases, with 33 bases between the two germline ends. Germline V gene lookup returns CDR1 SQVTM and CDR2 ANQGSEA. The CDR3 length is 18 residues.

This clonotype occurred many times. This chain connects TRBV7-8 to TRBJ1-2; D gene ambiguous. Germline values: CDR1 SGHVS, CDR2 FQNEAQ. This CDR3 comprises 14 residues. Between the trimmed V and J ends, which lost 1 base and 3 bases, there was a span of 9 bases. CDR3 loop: CASSLGESYYGYTF. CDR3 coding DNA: TGTGCCAGCAGCTTAGGAGAGTCTTACTATGGCTACACCTTC.

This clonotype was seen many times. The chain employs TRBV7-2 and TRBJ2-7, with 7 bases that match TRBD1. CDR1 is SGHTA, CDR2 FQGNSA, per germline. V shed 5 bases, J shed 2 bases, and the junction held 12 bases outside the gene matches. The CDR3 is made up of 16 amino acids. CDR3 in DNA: TGTGCCAGCAGCCCGACGGGGACAGAAACAACCTACGAGCAGTACTTC. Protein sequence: CASSPTGTETTYEQYF.

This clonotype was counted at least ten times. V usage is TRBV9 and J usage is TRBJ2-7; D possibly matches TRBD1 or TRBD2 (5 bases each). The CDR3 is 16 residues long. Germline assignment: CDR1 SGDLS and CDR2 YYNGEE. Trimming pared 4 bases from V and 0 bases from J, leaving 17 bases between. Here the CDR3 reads CASSPEGYGSSYEQYF. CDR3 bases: TGTGCCAGCAGCCCCGAGGGGTATGGCAGCTCCTACGAGCAGTACTTC.

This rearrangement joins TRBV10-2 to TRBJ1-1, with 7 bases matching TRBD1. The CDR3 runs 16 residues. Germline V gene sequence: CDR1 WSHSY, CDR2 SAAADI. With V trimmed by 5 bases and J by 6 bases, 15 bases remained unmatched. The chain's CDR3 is CASSYVLLTGAAEAFF. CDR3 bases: TGCGCCAGCAGTTACGTGCTTCTCACAGGGGCGGCTGAAGCTTTCTTT.

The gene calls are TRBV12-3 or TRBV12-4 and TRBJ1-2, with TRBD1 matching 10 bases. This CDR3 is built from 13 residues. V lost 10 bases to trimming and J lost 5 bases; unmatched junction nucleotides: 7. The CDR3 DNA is TGTGCCATATCGCAGGGACAGGGGTATGGCTACACCTTC. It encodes CAISQGQGYGYTF.

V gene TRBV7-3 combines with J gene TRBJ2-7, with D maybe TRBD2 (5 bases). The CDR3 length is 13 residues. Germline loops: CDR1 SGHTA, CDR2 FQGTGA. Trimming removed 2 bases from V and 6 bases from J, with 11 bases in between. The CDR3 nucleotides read TGTGCCAGCAGCTTATCGTCTAGCCTCGAGCAGTACTTC. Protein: CASSLSSSLEQYF.

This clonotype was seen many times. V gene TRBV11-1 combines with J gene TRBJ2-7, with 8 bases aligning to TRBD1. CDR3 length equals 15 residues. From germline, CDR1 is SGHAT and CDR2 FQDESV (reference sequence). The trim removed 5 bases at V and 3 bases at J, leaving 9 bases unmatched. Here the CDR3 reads CASSDRDRLDYEQYF. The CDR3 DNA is TGTGCCAGCAGCGACCGGGACAGGCTAGACTACGAGCAGTACTTC. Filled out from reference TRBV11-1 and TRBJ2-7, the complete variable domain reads EAEVAQSPRYKITEKSQAVAFWCDPISGHATLYWYRQILGQGPELLVQFQDESVVDDSQLPKDRFSAERLKGVDSTLKIQPAELGDSAMYLCASSDRDRLDYEQYFGPGTRLTVT.

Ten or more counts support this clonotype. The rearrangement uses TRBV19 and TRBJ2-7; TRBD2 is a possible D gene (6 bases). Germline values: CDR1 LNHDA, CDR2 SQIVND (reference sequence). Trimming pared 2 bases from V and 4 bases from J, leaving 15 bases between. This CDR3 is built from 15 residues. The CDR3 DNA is TGTGCCAGTAGTATAAGCGGGCTAGTCCTATACGAGCAGTACTTC. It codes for CASSISGLVLYEQYF.

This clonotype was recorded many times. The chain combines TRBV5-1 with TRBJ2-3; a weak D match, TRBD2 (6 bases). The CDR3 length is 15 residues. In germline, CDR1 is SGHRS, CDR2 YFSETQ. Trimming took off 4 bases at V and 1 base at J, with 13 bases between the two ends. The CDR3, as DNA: TGCGCCAGCAGCCCGGGGGTAGCGGGCACAGATACGCAGTATTTT. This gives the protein CASSPGVAGTDTQYF.

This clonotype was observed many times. CDR3 DNA sequence: TGTGCCAGCACAGGGGTTAGGGGCGAGCAGTACTTC. Amino acids: CASTGVRGEQYF. V usage is TRBV2 and J usage is TRBJ2-7; possible D gene TRBD1, 6 bases. Germline V gene data show CDR1 as SNHLY and CDR2 as FYNNEI. There are 12 residues in the CDR3. Trimming took off 7 bases at V and 6 bases at J, with 13 bases between the two ends. The variable domain in full, completed from reference TRBV2 and TRBJ2-7, reads EPEVTQTPSHQVTQMGQEVILRCVPISNHLYFYWYRQILGQKVEFLVSFYNNEISEKSEIFDDQFSVERPDGSNFTLKIRSTKLEDSAMYFCASTGVRGEQYFGPGTRLTVT.

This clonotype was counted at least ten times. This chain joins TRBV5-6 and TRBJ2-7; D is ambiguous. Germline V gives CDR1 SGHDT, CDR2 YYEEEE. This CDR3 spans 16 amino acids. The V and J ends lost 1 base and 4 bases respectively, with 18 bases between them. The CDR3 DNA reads TGTGCCAGCAGCTTGCTCACCTCTTTATCATCATACGAGCAGTACTTC. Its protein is CASSLLTSLSSYEQYF.

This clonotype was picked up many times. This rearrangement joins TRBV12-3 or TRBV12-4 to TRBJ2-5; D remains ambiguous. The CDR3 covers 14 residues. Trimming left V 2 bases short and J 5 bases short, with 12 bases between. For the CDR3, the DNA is TGTGCCAGCAGTTTACGGGTTGGGTATGAGACCCAGTACTTC. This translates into CASSLRVGYETQYF.

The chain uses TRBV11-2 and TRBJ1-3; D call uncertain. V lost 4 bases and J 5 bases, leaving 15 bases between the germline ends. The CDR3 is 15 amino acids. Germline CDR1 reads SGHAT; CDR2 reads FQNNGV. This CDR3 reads CASSWTDAHRNTIYF. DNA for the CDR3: TGTGCCAGCAGCTGGACGGACGCCCATCGAAACACCATATATTTT.

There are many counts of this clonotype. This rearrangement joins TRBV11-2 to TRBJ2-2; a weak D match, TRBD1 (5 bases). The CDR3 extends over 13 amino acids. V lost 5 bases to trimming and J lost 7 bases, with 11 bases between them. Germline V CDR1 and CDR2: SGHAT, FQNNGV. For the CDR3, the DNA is TGTGCCAGCAGCCTTCAGGGCCTCGGGGAGCTGTTTTTT. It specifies CASSLQGLGELFF.

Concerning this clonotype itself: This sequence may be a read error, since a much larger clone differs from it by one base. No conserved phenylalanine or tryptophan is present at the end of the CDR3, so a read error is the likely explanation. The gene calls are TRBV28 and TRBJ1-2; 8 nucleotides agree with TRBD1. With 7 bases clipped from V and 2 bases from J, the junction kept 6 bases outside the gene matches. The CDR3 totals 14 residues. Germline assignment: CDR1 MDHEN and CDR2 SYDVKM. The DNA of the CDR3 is TGTGCCAGCAATTCACAGGGGGGGAACTATGGCTACACCTCC. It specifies CASNSQGGNYGYTS.

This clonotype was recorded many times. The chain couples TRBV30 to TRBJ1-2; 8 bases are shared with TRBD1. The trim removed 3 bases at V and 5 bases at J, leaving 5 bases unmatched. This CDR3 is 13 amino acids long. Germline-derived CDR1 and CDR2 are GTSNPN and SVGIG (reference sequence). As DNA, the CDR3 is TGTGCCTGGAGACGGGACAGGACTTATGGCTACACCTTC. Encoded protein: CAWRRDRTYGYTF.

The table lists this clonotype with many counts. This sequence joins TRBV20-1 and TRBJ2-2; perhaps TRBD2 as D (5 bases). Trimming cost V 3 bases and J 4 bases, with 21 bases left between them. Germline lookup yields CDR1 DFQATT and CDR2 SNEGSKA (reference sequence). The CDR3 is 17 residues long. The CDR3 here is CSAREWRLQASTGELFF. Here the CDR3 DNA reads TGCAGTGCTAGGGAGTGGAGGCTCCAGGCGAGCACCGGGGAGCTGTTTTTT.

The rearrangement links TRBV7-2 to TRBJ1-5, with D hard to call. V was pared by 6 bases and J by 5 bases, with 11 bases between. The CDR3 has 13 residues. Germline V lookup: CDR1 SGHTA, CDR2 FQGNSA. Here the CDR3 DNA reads TGTGCCAGCAGTTCTGATATCCATCAGCCCCAGCATTTT. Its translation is CASSSDIHQPQHF.

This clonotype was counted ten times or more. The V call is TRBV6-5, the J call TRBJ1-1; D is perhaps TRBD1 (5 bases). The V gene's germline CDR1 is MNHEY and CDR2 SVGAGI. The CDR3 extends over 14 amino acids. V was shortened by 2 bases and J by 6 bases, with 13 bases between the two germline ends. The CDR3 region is CASSYQGARAEAFF. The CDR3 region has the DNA TGTGCCAGCAGTTACCAAGGGGCTAGGGCTGAAGCTTTCTTT.

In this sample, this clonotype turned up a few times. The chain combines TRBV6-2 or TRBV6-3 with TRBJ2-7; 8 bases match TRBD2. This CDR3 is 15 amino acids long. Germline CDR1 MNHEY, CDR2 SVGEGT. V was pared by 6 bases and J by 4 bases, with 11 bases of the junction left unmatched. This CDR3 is CASRSPGLGLYEQYF. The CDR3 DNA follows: TGTGCCAGCAGATCGCCGGGACTAGGTTTGTACGAGCAGTACTTC.